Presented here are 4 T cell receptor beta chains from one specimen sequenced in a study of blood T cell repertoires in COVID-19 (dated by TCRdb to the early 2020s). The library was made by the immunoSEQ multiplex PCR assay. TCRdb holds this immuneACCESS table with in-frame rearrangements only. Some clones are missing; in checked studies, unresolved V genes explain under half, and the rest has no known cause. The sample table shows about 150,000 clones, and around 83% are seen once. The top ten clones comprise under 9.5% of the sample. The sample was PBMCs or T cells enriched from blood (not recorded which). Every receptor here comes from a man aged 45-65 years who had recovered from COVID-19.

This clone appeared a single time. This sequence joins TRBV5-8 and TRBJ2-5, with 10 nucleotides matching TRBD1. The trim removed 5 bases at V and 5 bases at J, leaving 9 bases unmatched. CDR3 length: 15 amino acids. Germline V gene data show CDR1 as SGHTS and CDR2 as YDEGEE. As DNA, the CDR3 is TGTGCCAGCAGTACTAGACAGGGGGCGAGGGAGACCCAGTACTTC. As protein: CASSTRQGARETQYF.

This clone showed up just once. CDR3: CASSSRQGIGNSPLHF. CDR3 coding DNA: TGTGCCAGCAGCAGTCGACAGGGGATTGGAAATTCACCCCTCCACTTT. V and J are TRBV5-8 and TRBJ1-6, with TRBD1 identical over 8 bases. The CDR3 is 16 amino acids. Looked up from germline, CDR1 is SGHTS and CDR2 is YDEGEE. After removal of 4 bases from V and 7 bases from J, the junction contained 10 bases not matched to a gene.

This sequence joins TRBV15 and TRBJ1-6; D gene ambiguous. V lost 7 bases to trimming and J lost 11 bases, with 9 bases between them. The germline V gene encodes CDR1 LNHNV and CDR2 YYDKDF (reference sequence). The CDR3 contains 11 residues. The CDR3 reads CATTPRPPLHF. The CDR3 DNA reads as TGTGCCACCACCCCGAGGCCACCCCTCCACTTT.

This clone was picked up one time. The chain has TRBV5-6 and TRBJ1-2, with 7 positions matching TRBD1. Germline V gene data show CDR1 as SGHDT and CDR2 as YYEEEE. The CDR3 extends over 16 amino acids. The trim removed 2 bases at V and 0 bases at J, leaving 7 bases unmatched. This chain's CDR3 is CASSLFDRAANYGYTF. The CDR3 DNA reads TGTGCCAGCAGCTTATTCGACAGGGCCGCTAACTATGGCTACACCTTC.